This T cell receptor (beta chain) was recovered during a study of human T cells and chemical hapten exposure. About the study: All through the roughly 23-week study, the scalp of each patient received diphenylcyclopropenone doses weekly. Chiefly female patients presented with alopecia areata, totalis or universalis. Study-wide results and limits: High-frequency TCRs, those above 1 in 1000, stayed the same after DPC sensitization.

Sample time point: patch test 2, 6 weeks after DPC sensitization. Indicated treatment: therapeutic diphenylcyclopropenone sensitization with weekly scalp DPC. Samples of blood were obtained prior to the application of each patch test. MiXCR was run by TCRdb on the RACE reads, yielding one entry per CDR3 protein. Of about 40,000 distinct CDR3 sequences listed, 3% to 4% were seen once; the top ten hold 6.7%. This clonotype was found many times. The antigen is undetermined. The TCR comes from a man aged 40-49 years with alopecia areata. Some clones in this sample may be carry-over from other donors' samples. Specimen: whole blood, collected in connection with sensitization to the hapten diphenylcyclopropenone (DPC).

For the CDR3, the DNA is TGTGCCAGCAGTTTGGTAGCGGGAGCTATGGAGACCCAGTACTTC. Its translation: CASSLVAGAMETQYF. The chain employs TRBV28 and TRBJ2-5, with 9 bases lining up with TRBD2. Germline loops: CDR1 MDHEN, CDR2 SYDVKM. Unmatched junction bases numbered 7, after V lost 3 bases and J lost 5 bases. This CDR3 has 15 residues.